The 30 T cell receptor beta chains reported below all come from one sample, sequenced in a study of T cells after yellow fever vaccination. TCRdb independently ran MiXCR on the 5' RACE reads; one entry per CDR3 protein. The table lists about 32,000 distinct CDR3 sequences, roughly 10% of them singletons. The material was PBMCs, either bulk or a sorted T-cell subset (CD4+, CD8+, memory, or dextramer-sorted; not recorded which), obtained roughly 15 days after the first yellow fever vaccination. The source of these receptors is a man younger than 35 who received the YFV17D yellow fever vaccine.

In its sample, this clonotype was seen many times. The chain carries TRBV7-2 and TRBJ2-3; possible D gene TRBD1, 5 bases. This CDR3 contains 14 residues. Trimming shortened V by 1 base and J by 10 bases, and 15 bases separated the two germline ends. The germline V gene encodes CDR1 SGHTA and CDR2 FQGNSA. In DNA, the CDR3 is TGTGCCAGCAGCTTAGTGGTACAGGAGAGAGCGCAGTATTTT. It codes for CASSLVVQERAQYF.

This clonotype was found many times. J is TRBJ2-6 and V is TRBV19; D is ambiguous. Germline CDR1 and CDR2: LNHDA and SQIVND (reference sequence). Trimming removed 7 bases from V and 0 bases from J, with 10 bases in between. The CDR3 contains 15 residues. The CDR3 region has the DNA TGTGCCAGTAAGGGCCTTAGCTCTGGGGCCAACGTCCTGACTTTC. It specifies CASKGLSSGANVLTF.

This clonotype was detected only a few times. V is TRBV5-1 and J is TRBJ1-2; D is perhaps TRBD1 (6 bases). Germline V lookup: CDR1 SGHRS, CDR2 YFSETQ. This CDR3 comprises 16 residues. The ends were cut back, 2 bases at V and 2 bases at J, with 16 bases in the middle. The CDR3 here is CASSFSRDTINYGYTF. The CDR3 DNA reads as TGCGCCAGCAGCTTTTCCCGGGACACCATAAACTATGGCTACACCTTC. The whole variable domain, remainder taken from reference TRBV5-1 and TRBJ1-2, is KAGVTQTPRYLIKTRGQQVTLSCSPISGHRSVSWYQQTPGQGLQFLFEYFSETQRNKGNFPGRFSGRQFSNSRSEMNVSTLELGDSALYLCASSFSRDTINYGYTFGSGTRLTVV.

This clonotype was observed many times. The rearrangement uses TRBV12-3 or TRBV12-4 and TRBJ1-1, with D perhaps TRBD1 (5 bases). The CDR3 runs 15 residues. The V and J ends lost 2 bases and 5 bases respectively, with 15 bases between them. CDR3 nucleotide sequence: TGTGCCAGCAGTTTATCTCCCCTTGGGGGGACTGAAGCTTTCTTT. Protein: CASSLSPLGGTEAFF.

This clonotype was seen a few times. In nucleotides, the CDR3 is TGTGCCAGCAGCCCTGGGACAAACATTCAGTACTTC. It codes for CASSPGTNIQYF. The chain couples TRBV7-2 to TRBJ2-4; D assignment may be TRBD1 or TRBD2 (5 bases each). The germline CDR1 and CDR2 sequences are SGHTA and FQGNSA. This CDR3 has 12 residues. V lost 5 bases, J lost 6 bases, and 8 bases lay in between.

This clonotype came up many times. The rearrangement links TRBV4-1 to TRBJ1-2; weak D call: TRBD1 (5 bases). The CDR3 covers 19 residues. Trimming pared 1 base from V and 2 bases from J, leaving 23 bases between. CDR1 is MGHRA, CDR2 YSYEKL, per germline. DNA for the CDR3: TGCGCCAGCAGCCAAGTACGTTCTAGGAGGGGAAGAGGGAACTATGGCTACACCTTC. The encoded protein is CASSQVRSRRGRGNYGYTF.

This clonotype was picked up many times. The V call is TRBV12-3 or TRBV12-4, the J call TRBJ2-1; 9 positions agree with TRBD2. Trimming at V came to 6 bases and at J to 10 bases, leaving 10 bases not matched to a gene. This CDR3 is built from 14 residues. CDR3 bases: TGTGCCAGCAGGACCGGGACTAGCTGGGTGGAGCAGTTCTTC. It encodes CASRTGTSWVEQFF.

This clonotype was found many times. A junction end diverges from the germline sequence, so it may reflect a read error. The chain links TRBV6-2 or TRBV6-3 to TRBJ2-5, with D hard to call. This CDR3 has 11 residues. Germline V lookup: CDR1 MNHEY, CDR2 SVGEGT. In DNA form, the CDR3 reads TGTGCCAGCAGTTACTCTAGGACGGTGGACTTC. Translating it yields CASSYSRTVDF.

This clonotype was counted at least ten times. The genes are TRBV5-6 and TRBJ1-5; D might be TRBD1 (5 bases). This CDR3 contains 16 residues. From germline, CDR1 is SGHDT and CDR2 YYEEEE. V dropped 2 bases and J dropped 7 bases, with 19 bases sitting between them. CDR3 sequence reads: CASSFRVGGFRQPQHF. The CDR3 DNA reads TGTGCCAGCAGCTTCAGGGTTGGAGGGTTCAGGCAGCCCCAGCATTTT.

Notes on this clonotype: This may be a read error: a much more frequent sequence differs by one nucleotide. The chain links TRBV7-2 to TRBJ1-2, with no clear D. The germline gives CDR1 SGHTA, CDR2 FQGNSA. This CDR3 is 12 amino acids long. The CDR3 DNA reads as TGTGCCATCAGCCAAGGGTACGAAGGCTACACCTTC. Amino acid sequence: CAISQGYEGYTF.

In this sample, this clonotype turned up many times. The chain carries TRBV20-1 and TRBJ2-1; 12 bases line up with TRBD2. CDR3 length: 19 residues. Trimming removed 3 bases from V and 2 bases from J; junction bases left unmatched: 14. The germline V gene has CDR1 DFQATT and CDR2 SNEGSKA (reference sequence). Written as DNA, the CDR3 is TGCAGTGCTAGCCTCTTACTAGCGGGGGGTCCCGAAACCTACAATGAGCAGTTCTTC. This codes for CSASLLLAGGPETYNEQFF.

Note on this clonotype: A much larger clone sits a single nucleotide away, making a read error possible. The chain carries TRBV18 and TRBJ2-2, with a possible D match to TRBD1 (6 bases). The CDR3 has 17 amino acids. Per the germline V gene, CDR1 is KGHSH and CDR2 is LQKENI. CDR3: CAISPQGLDSRTGELFF. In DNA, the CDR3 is TGTGCCATCTCACCACAGGGTTTGGACAGTCGCACCGGGGAGCTGTTTTTT.

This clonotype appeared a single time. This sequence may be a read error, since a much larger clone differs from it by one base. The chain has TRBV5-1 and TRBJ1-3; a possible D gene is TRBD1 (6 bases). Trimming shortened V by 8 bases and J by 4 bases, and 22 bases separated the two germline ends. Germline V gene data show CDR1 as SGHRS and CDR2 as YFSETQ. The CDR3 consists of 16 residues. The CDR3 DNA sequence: TGCGCCAGAAGCAACCGTGTGGGGGGCGACGGAAACACCATATATTTT. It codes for CARSNRVGGDGNTIYF. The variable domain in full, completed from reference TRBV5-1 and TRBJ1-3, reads KAGVTQTPRYLIKTRGQQVTLSCSPISGHRSVSWYQQTPGQGLQFLFEYFSETQRNKGNFPGRFSGRQFSNSRSEMNVSTLELGDSALYLCARSNRVGGDGNTIYFGEGSWLTVV.

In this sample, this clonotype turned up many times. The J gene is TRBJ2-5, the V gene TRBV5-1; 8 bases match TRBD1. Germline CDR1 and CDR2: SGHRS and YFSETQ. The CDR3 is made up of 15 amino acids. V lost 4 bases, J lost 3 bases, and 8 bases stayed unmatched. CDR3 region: CASSSTGTGEETQYF. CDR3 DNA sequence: TGCGCCAGCAGCAGTACCGGGACAGGAGAAGAGACCCAGTACTTC.

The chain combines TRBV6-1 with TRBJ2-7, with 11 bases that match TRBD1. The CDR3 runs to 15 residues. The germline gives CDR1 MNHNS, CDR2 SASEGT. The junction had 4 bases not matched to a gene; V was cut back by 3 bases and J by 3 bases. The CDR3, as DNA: TGTGCCAGCAGTGACCGGGACAGGGGGATCTACGAGCAGTACTTC. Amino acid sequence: CASSDRDRGIYEQYF.

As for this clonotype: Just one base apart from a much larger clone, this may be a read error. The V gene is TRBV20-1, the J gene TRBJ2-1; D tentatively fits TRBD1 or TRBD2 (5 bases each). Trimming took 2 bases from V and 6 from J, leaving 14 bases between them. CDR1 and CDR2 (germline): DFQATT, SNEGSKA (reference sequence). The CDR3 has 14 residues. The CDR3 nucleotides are TGCAGTGCTAGATGGGACCTAGCATTCAATGAGCAGTTCTTC. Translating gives CSARWDLAFNEQFF.

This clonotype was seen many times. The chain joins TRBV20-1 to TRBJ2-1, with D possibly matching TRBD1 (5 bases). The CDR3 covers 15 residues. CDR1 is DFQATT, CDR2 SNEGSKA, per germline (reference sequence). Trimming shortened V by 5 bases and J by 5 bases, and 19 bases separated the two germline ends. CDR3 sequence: CSAPRTPGPDNEQFF. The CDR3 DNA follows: TGCAGTGCTCCACGGACACCAGGGCCAGACAATGAGCAGTTCTTC.

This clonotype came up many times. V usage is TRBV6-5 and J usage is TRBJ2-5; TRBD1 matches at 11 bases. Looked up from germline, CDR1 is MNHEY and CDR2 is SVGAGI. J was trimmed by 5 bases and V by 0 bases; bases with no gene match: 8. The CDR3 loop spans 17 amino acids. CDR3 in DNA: TGTGCCAGCAGTTACTCGAGTTCACGGGACAGGGGGGAGACCCAGTACTTC. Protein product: CASSYSSSRDRGETQYF.

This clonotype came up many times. CDR3 nucleotide sequence: TGCAGCGTTGGACAGGAATCTGGGGCCAACGTCCTGACTTTC. It encodes CSVGQESGANVLTF. This chain connects TRBV29-1 to TRBJ2-6, with D tentatively TRBD1 (6 bases). The germline gives CDR1 SQVTM, CDR2 ANQGSEA. The CDR3 runs to 14 residues. V lost 4 bases and J lost 1, with 8 bases in between.

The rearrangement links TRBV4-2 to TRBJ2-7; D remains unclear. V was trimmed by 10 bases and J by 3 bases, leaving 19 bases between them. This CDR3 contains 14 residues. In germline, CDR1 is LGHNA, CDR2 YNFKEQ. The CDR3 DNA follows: TGTGCCATGGGCCCCGGGCTCGTGTGCTACGAGCAGTACTTC. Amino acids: CAMGPGLVCYEQYF.

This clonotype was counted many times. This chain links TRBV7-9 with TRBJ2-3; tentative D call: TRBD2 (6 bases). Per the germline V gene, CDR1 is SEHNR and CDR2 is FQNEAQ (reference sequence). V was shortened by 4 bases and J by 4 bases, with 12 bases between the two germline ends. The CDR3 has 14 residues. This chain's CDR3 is CASSSSGPADTQYF. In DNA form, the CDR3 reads TGTGCCAGCAGCTCCAGCGGGCCCGCAGATACGCAGTATTTT.

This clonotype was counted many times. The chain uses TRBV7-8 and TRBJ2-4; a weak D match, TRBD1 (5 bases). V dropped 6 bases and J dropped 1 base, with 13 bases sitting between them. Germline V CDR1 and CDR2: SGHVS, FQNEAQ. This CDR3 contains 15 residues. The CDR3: CASSLGPAAKNIQYF. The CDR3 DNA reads TGTGCCAGCAGTTTGGGGCCCGCGGCCAAAAACATTCAGTACTTC.

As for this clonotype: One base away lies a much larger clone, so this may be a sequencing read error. CDR3 DNA sequence: TGTGCCAGCAGCCACGGACTGGAAGAGACCCAGTACTTC. It codes for CASSHGLEETQYF. V is TRBV11-2 and J is TRBJ2-5; possible D gene TRBD2, 5 bases. Trimming took off 5 bases at V and 3 bases at J, with 10 bases between the two ends. The CDR3 consists of 13 residues. Per germline, CDR1 SGHAT and CDR2 FQNNGV.

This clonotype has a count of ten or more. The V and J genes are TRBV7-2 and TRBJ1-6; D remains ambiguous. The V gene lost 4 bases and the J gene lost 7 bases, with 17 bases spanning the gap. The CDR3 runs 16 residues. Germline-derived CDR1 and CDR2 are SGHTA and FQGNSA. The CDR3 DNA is TGTGCCAGCAGCTACCGGGTGACCGAGAGCAATTCACCCCTCCACTTT. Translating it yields CASSYRVTESNSPLHF.

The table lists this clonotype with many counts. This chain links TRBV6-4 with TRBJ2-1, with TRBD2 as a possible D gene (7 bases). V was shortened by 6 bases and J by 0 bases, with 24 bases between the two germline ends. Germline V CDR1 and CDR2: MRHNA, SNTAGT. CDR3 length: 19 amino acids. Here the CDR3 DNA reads TGTGCCAGCAGCCCCGGTGGGGCGGGGGCCGCGAGCTCCTACAATGAGCAGTTCTTC. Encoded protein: CASSPGGAGAASSYNEQFF.

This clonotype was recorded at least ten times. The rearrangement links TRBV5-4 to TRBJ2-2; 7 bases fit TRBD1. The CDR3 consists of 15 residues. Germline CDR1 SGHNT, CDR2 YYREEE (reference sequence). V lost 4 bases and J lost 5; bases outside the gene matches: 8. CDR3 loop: CASSQGTVRTGELFF. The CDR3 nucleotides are TGTGCCAGCAGCCAAGGGACAGTGAGGACCGGGGAGCTGTTTTTT.

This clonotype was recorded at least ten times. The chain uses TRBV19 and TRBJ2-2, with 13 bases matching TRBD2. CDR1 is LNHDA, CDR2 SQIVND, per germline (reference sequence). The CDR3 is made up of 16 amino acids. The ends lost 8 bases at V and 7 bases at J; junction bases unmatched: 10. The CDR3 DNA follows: TGTGCCAGTTCGAGGACTAGCGGGGGTAGGGTCGGGGAGCTGTTTTTT. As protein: CASSRTSGGRVGELFF.

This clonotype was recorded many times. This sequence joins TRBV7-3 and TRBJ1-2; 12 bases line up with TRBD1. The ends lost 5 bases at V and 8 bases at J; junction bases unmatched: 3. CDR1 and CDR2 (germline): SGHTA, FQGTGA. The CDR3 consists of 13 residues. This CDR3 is CASSTGTGGGYTF. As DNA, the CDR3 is TGTGCCAGCAGCACCGGGACAGGGGGCGGCTACACCTTC.

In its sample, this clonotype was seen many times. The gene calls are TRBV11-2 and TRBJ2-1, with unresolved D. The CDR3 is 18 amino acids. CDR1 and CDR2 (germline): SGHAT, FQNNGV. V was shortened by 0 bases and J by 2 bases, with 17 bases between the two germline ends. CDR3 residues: CASSLDTIRTSAYNEQFF. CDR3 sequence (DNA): TGTGCCAGCAGCTTAGACACAATACGAACAAGTGCCTACAATGAGCAGTTCTTC.

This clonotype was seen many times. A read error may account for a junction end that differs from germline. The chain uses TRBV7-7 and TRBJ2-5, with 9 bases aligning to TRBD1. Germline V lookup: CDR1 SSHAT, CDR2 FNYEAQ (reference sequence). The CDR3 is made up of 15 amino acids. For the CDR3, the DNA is TGTGCTAGCAGCTCCGGGACAGGGTGGTACGAGACCCAGTACTTC. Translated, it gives CASSSGTGWYETQYF. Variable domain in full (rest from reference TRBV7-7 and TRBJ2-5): GAGVSQSPRYKVTKRGQDVTLRCDPISSHATLYWYQQALGQGPEFLTYFNYEAQPDKSGLPSDRFSAERPEGSISTLTIQRTEQRDSAMYRCASSSGTGWYETQYFGPGTRLLVL.